One and the same sample provided the 27 T cell receptor beta chains below, sequenced in a study of OX40 agonist ivuxolimab in advanced cancers. The data were produced by immunoSEQ multiplex PCR, yet TCRdb's version contains in-frame clones alone and is incomplete. Of about 63,000 clones listed, 81% are singletons. The sequenced sample was CD4+ or CD8+ T cells sorted from blood, obtained in a trial of the OX40 agonist ivuxolimab. The receptors were gathered from an adult with an advanced solid tumor such as melanoma, head and neck, liver or kidney cancer.

The V and J genes are TRBV27 and TRBJ1-4; no reliable D call. The germline V and J ends were trimmed by 1 base and 0 bases, with 15 bases remaining between them. The length of the CDR3 is 18 residues. CDR1 and CDR2 from the germline V gene are MNHEY and SMNVEV (reference sequence). The CDR3 loop reads CASSLFPPLGSTNEKLFF. CDR3 nucleotides: TGTGCCAGCAGTTTATTCCCCCCCTTGGGATCAACTAATGAAAAACTGTTTTTT.

The chain has TRBV7-9 and TRBJ1-4; tentative D call: TRBD1 (5 bases). This CDR3 has 14 residues. The V and J ends lost 5 bases and 8 bases respectively, with 15 bases between them. The germline V gene has CDR1 SEHNR and CDR2 FQNEAQ (reference sequence). CDR3 sequence (DNA): TGTGCCAGCAGCCCGGACGGGGGGAAGGAAAAACTGTTTTTT. Amino acids: CASSPDGGKEKLFF.

This chain connects TRBV11-2 to TRBJ2-5, with 8 bases lining up with TRBD2. CDR1 is SGHAT, CDR2 FQNNGV, per germline. This CDR3 has 16 amino acids. V shed 0 bases and J 4 bases; nucleotides not matched to a gene: 7. DNA of the CDR3: TGTGCCAGCAGCTTAGAGCCCGGGAGGGTCGGAGAGACCCAGTACTTC. Protein: CASSLEPGRVGETQYF. Drawing the rest from reference TRBV11-2 and TRBJ2-5, the complete variable domain is EAGVAQSPRYKIIEKRQSVAFWCNPISGHATLYWYQQILGQGPKLLIQFQNNGVVDDSQLPKDRFSAERLKGVDSTLKIQPAKLEDSAVYLCASSLEPGRVGETQYFGPGTRLLVL.

This clone came up once. The rearrangement links TRBV7-9 to TRBJ2-2, with D perhaps given as TRBD1 or TRBD2 (5 bases each). Germline V gives CDR1 SEHNR, CDR2 FQNEAQ (reference sequence). The CDR3 is 15 residues long. V was trimmed by 6 bases and J by 5 bases, leaving 16 bases between them. The CDR3, as DNA: TGTGCCAGCAGACCCCCCGGGACGGGAACCGGGGAGCTGTTTTTT. Protein sequence: CASRPPGTGTGELFF.

This chain links TRBV18 with TRBJ2-3; 7 nucleotides line up with TRBD1. V gave up 1 base and J gave up 1 base; unmatched junction bases: 5. Germline assignment: CDR1 KGHSH and CDR2 LQKENI. CDR3 length: 16 residues. The CDR3 region is CASSPRDRVGTDTQYF. The DNA of the CDR3 is TGTGCCAGCTCACCACGGGACAGAGTGGGCACAGATACGCAGTATTTT.

V is TRBV6-1 and J is TRBJ1-2; D not certain. The CDR3 length is 13 residues. The V gene's germline CDR1 is MNHNS and CDR2 SASEGT. V was trimmed by 8 bases and J by 7 bases, leaving 17 bases between them. The DNA of the CDR3 is TGTGCCAGCCTCGGGATCGTCGGGTCTGGCTACACCTTC. Residues: CASLGIVGSGYTF.

This clone was observed a handful of times. The CDR3 loop reads CASSQASGGSYEQYF. In DNA form, the CDR3 reads TGTGCCAGCAGCCAGGCTAGCGGGGGGTCCTACGAGCAGTACTTC. The chain recombines TRBV7-2 with TRBJ2-7, with TRBD2 matching over 11 bases. CDR3 length: 15 residues. The ends lost 5 bases at V and 1 base at J; junction bases unmatched: 4. Germline V gene data show CDR1 as SGHTA and CDR2 as FQGNSA.

This clone was detected only once. The genes are TRBV6-1 and TRBJ2-2, with a tentative D call TRBD1 (6 bases). The CDR3 totals 15 residues. Germline lookup yields CDR1 MNHNS and CDR2 SASEGT. The V gene lost 2 bases and the J gene lost 6 bases, with 13 bases spanning the gap. In DNA, the CDR3 is TGTGCCAGCAGTGAACTCTGGGGGCGAGCCGGGGAGCTGTTTTTT. Translated: CASSELWGRAGELFF.

This chain uses TRBV19 with TRBJ1-2; D gene unclear. The V and J ends lost 6 bases and 1 base respectively, with 12 bases between them. This CDR3 comprises 14 residues. Germline values: CDR1 LNHDA, CDR2 SQIVND (reference sequence). The CDR3 reads CASSLTGNNYGYTF. CDR3 in DNA: TGTGCCAGTAGCCTGACGGGGAATAACTATGGCTACACCTTC.

This clone was seen once. The genes are TRBV27 and TRBJ1-4, with unresolved D. Germline V gene data show CDR1 as MNHEY and CDR2 as SMNVEV (reference sequence). The CDR3 is 13 residues long. V lost 6 bases to trimming and J lost 3 bases, with 8 bases between them. CDR3 loop: CASSGLSNEKLFF. CDR3 coding DNA: TGTGCCAGCAGCGGATTATCTAATGAAAAACTGTTTTTT. The variable domain in full, completed from reference TRBV27 and TRBJ1-4, reads EAQVTQNPRYLITVTGKKLTVTCSQNMNHEYMSWYRQDPGLGLRQIYYSMNVEVTDKGDVPEGYKVSRKEKRNFPLILESPSPNQTSLYFCASSGLSNEKLFFGSGTQLSVL.

This chain links TRBV27 with TRBJ2-3; D is unresolved. Per germline, CDR1 MNHEY and CDR2 SMNVEV (reference sequence). Trimming stripped 3 bases from V and 3 bases from J, with 7 bases between. The CDR3 loop spans 13 amino acids. This CDR3 is CASSFRKTDTQYF. The CDR3 DNA is TGTGCCAGCAGTTTTAGAAAGACAGATACGCAGTATTTT.

The rearrangement links TRBV18 to TRBJ2-5, with D perhaps given as TRBD1 or TRBD2 (5 bases each). The V end lost 2 bases, the J end lost 4 bases, and 14 bases lay between the germline ends. The CDR3 is 15 amino acids. CDR1 and CDR2 (germline): KGHSH, LQKENI. In DNA, the CDR3 is TGTGCCAGCTCACCAAGAGAGGGACCGGGAGAGACCCAGTACTTC. Protein sequence: CASSPREGPGETQYF.

This chain links TRBV5-6 with TRBJ1-3; TRBD1 matches at 11 bases. This CDR3 contains 19 residues. Unmatched junction bases numbered 11, after V lost 3 bases and J lost 0 bases. CDR1 and CDR2 from the germline V gene are SGHDT and YYEEEE. CDR3 coding DNA: TGTGCCAGCAGCTCAGGGGGACAGGGGGGCTACTACTCTGGAAACACCATATATTTT. The encoded protein is CASSSGGQGGYYSGNTIYF.

The J gene is TRBJ1-1, the V gene TRBV5-4; weak D call: TRBD1 (5 bases). The germline gives CDR1 SGHNT, CDR2 YYREEE (reference sequence). The CDR3 has 16 amino acids. The germline V and J ends were trimmed by 0 bases and 1 base, with 13 bases remaining between them. CDR3 amino acids: CASSLAGVRGNTEAFF. DNA of the CDR3: TGTGCCAGCAGCTTGGCCGGGGTTAGGGGGAACACTGAAGCTTTCTTT.

A word on this clone: An end of the junction does not agree with germline; a read error may underlie this. The J gene is TRBJ2-7, the V gene TRBV27; D may match TRBD1 or TRBD2 (5 bases each). This CDR3 contains 13 residues. Per germline, CDR1 MNHEY and CDR2 SMNVEV (reference sequence). CDR3 sequence: CASSISRGREQYF. DNA of the CDR3: TGTGCCAGCAGTATATCCCGGGGCCGGGAGCAGTACTTC.

The chain is built from TRBV6-6 and TRBJ2-5; 13 nucleotides match TRBD2. The germline gives CDR1 MNHNY, CDR2 SVGAGI (reference sequence). With V trimmed by 6 bases and J by 5 bases, 0 bases remained unmatched. This CDR3 has 13 residues. CDR3 region: CASRGLAGETQYF. The CDR3 DNA reads TGTGCCAGCAGGGGACTAGCGGGGGAGACCCAGTACTTC.

The rearrangement links TRBV9 to TRBJ2-1; TRBD2 matches 7 bases. Losses at the gene ends were 0 bases for V and 8 bases for J; bases not matched to a gene: 17. This CDR3 is 18 amino acids long. Per the germline V gene, CDR1 is SGDLS and CDR2 is YYNGEE. The CDR3 bases are TGTGCCAGCAGCGTAGGGGCAGTGGGCGGGGGAGTAGTGGATGAGCAGTTCTTC. Translating gives CASSVGAVGGGVVDEQFF.

The CDR3 DNA is TGCGCCAGCAGCTTGACGGCAGGACTCTACAATGAGCAGTTCTTC. Translating it yields CASSLTAGLYNEQFF. The genes are TRBV5-1 and TRBJ2-1, with D possibly matching TRBD2 (5 bases). The CDR3 totals 15 residues. The germline V and J ends were trimmed by 1 base and 3 bases, with 11 bases remaining between them. Germline V lookup: CDR1 SGHRS, CDR2 YFSETQ.

J is TRBJ1-6 and V is TRBV7-2, with D uncertain. The germline V and J ends were trimmed by 3 bases and 3 bases, with 6 bases remaining between them. The CDR3 has 14 amino acids. Germline V lookup: CDR1 SGHTA, CDR2 FQGNSA. The CDR3 DNA reads as TGTGCCAGCAGCTTTGGGGTCTATAATTCACCCCTCCACTTT. Translating gives CASSFGVYNSPLHF. Drawing the rest from reference TRBV7-2 and TRBJ1-6, the complete variable domain is GAGVSQSPSNKVTEKGKDVELRCDPISGHTALYWYRQSLGQGLEFLIYFQGNSAPDKSGLPSDRFSAERTGGSVSTLTIQRTQQEDSAVYLCASSFGVYNSPLHFGNGTRLTVT.

This clone showed up just once. The chain is built from TRBV7-9 and TRBJ2-3, with 8 positions matching TRBD2. V trimming: 1 base; J trimming: 2 bases; junction bases outside the gene matches: 8. The germline gives CDR1 SEHNR, CDR2 FQNEAQ (reference sequence). The CDR3 contains 17 residues. Here the CDR3 reads CASSLEGTSVHTDTQYF. CDR3 in DNA: TGTGCCAGCAGCTTAGAAGGGACTAGTGTTCACACAGATACGCAGTATTTT.

The CDR3 nucleotides read TGTGCCAGCAGCGACAGGGGGAAGAGCTATGGCTACACCTTC. Translation gives CASSDRGKSYGYTF. The gene calls are TRBV27 and TRBJ1-2, with 9 nucleotides matching TRBD1. Unmatched junction bases numbered 6, after V lost 6 bases and J lost 4 bases. This CDR3 spans 14 amino acids. Germline-derived CDR1 and CDR2 are MNHEY and SMNVEV (reference sequence).

This chain uses TRBV30 with TRBJ1-2; D possibly corresponds to TRBD1 (6 bases). Trimming took 2 bases from V and 6 from J, leaving 10 bases between them. The germline V gene encodes CDR1 GTSNPN and CDR2 SVGIG (reference sequence). The CDR3 consists of 12 residues. CDR3 in amino acids: CAWSRNRDGYTF. CDR3 DNA: TGTGCCTGGAGTAGAAACAGGGATGGCTACACCTTC.

V and J are TRBV2 and TRBJ1-1; 9 bases fit TRBD1. Germline V gene data show CDR1 as SNHLY and CDR2 as FYNNEI. The CDR3 is made up of 13 amino acids. J lost 4 bases, V lost 6 bases, and 3 bases had no gene match. The CDR3 coding sequence is TGTGCCAGCAGGGCGGACAGGGGCACTGAAGCTTTCTTT. Amino acid sequence: CASRADRGTEAFF. The full variable domain, rest sourced from reference TRBV2 and TRBJ1-1, is EPEVTQTPSHQVTQMGQEVILRCVPISNHLYFYWYRQILGQKVEFLVSFYNNEISEKSEIFDDQFSVERPDGSNFTLKIRSTKLEDSAMYFCASRADRGTEAFFGQGTRLTVV.

The chain joins TRBV2 to TRBJ1-1, with D unclear. The V gene's germline CDR1 is SNHLY and CDR2 FYNNEI. The CDR3 extends over 13 amino acids. Trimming took 3 bases from V and 4 from J, leaving 9 bases between them. The CDR3 region has the DNA TGTGCCAGCAGTGACGGTGCGGGCACTGAAGCTTTCTTT. This gives the protein CASSDGAGTEAFF.

V and J are TRBV6-5 and TRBJ1-1; D gene uncertain. CDR3 length: 15 amino acids. Germline-derived CDR1 and CDR2 are MNHEY and SVGAGI. V was trimmed by 8 bases and J by 5 bases, leaving 21 bases between them. CDR3 sequence: CASYLPSGRRTEAFF. The CDR3 DNA is TGTGCCAGCTACCTCCCCTCTGGGAGACGGACTGAAGCTTTCTTT.

The chain links TRBV4-1 to TRBJ1-2; D call uncertain. This CDR3 comprises 15 residues. Trimming removed 0 bases at V and 7 bases at J, with 15 bases between. The germline CDR1 and CDR2 sequences are MGHRA and YSYEKL. CDR3 sequence (DNA): TGCGCCAGCAGCCAAGAATTCTGGGTTCCGTCTGGCTACACCTTC. Amino acid sequence: CASSQEFWVPSGYTF.

This clone has a single count. V is TRBV5-1 and J is TRBJ1-2; D is perhaps TRBD1 (6 bases). The V end was cut by 4 bases, the J end by 2 bases, with 18 bases between. From germline, CDR1 is SGHRS and CDR2 YFSETQ. The CDR3 has 16 residues. The CDR3 region is CASSPGRGGQNYGYTF. The CDR3 bases are TGCGCCAGCAGCCCCGGTCGGGGGGGGCAGAACTATGGCTACACCTTC. The variable domain in full, with the rest retrieved from reference TRBV5-1 and TRBJ1-2, is KAGVTQTPRYLIKTRGQQVTLSCSPISGHRSVSWYQQTPGQGLQFLFEYFSETQRNKGNFPGRFSGRQFSNSRSEMNVSTLELGDSALYLCASSPGRGGQNYGYTFGSGTRLTVV.